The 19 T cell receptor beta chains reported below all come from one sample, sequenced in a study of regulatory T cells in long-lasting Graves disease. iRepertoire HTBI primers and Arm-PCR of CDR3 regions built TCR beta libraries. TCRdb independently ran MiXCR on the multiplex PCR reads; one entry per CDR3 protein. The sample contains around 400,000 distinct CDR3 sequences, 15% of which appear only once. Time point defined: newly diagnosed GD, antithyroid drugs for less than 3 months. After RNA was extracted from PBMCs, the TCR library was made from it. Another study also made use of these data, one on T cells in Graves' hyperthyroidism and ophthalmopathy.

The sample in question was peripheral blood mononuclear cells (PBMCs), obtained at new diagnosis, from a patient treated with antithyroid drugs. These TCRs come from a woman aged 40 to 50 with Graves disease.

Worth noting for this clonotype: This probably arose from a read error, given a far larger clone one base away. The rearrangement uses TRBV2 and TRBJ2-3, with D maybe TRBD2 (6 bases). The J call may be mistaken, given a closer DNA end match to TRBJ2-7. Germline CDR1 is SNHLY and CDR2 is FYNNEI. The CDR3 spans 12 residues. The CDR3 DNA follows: TGTGCCAACAGTGTGGACTACTACGAGCAGTACTTC. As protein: CANSVDYYEQYF.

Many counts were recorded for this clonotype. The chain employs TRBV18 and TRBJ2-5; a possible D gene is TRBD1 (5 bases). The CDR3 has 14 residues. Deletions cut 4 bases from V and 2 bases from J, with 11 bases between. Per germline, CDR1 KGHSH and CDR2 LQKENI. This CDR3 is CASSHDSRQETQYF. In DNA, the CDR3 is TGTGCCAGCTCACACGACAGTAGGCAAGAGACCCAGTACTTC.

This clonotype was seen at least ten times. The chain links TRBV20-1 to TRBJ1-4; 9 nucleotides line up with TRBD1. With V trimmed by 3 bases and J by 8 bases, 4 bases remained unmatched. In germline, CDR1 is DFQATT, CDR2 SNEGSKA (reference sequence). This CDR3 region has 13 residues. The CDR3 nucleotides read TGCAGTGCTAGGGGACAGGGAGAAGAAAAACTGTTTTTT. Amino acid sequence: CSARGQGEEKLFF.

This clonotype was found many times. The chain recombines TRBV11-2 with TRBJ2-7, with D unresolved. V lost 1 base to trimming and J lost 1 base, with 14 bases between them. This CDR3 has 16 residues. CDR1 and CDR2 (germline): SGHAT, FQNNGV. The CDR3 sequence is CASSLGREIKSYEQYF. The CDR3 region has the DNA TGTGCCAGCAGCTTAGGTCGCGAGATAAAGTCCTACGAGCAGTACTTC. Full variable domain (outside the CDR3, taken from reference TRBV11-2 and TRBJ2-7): EAGVAQSPRYKIIEKRQSVAFWCNPISGHATLYWYQQILGQGPKLLIQFQNNGVVDDSQLPKDRFSAERLKGVDSTLKIQPAKLEDSAVYLCASSLGREIKSYEQYFGPGTRLTVT.

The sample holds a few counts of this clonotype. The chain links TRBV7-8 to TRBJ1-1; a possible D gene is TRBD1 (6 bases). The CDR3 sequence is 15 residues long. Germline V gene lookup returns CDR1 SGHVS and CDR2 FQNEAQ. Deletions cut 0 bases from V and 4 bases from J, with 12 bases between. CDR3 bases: TGTGCCAGCAGCTTAGCTGCCAGGGGTGCCACTGAAGCTTTCTTT. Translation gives CASSLAARGATEAFF.

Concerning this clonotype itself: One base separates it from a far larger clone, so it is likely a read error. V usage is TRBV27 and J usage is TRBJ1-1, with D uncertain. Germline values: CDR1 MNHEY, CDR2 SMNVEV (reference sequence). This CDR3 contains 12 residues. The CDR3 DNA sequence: TGTGCCAGCAATTTAGGTGACACTGAAGCTTTCTTT. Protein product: CASNLGDTEAFF.

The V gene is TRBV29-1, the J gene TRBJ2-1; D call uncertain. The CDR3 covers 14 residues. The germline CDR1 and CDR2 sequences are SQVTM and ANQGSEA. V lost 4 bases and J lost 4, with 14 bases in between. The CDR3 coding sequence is TGCAGCGTTGGGGTTGCGGCGATTTACAATGAGCAGTTCTTC. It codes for CSVGVAAIYNEQFF.

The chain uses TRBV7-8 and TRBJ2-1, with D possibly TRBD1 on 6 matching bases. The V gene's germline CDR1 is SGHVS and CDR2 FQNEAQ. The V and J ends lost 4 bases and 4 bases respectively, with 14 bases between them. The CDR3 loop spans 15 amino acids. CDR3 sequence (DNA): TGTGCCAGCAGCTCAGACAGGAGATATTACAATGAGCAGTTCTTC. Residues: CASSSDRRYYNEQFF.

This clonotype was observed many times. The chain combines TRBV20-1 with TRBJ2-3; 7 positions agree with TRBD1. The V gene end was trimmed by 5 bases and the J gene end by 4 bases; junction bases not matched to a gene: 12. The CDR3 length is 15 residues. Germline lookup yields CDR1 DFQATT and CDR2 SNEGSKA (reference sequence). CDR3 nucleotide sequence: TGCAGTGCTCCTATCCTAGGACAGGCGGCAGATACGCAGTATTTT. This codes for CSAPILGQAADTQYF.

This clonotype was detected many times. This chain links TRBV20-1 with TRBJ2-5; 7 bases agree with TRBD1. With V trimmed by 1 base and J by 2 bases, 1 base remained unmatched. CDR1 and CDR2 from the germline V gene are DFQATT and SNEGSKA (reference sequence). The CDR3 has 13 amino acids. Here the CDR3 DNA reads TGCAGTGCTAGAGGGACAGGACAAGAGACCCAGTACTTC. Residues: CSARGTGQETQYF.

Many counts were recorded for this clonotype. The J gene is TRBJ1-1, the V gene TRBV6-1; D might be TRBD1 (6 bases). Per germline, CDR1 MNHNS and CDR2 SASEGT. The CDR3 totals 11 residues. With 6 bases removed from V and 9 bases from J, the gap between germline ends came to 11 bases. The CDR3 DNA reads TGTGCCAGCAGACTTACAGGGAAAGCTTTCTTT. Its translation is CASRLTGKAFF.

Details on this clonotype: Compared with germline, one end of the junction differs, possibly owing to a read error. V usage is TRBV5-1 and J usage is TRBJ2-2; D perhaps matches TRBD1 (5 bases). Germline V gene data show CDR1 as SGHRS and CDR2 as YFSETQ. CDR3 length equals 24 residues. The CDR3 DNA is TGTGCCAGCAGTTTGGCTCCCTGGACCCCCCCTTATACACGAGCAGGGCCGAACACCGGGGAGCTGTTTTTT. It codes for CASSLAPWTPPYTRAGPNTGELFF.

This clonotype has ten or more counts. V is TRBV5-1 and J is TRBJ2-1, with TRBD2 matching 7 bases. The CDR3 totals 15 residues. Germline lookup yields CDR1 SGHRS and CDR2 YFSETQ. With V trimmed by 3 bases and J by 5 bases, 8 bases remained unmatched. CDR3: CASSSQSGNDNEQFF. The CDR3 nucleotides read TGCGCCAGCAGCTCGCAGAGCGGGAACGACAATGAGCAGTTCTTC.

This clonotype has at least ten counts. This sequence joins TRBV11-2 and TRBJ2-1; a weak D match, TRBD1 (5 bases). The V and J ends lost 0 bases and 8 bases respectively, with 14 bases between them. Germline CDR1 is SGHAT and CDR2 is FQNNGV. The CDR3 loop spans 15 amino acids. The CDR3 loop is CASSLDRQGRHEQFF. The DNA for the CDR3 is TGTGCCAGCAGCTTAGATCGGCAGGGTCGACATGAGCAGTTCTTC.

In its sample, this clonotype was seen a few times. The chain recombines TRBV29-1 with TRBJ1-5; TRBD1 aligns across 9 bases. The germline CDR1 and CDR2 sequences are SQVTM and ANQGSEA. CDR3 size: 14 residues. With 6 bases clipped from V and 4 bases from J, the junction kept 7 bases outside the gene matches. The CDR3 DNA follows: TGCAGCGTGACCGCCGGGACAGGGAATCAGCCCCAGCATTTT. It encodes CSVTAGTGNQPQHF.

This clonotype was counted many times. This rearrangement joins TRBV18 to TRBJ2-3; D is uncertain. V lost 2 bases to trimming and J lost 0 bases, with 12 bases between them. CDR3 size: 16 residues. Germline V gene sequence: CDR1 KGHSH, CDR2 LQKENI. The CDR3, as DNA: TGTGCCAGCTCACCAAATCGGAAGGCTAGCACAGATACGCAGTATTTT. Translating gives CASSPNRKASTDTQYF.

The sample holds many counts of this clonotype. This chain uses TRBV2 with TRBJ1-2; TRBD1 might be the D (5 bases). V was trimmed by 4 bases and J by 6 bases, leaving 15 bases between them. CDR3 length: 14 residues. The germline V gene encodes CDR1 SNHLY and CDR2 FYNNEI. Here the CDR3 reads CASSAPGGVHGYTF. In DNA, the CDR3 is TGTGCCAGCAGTGCCCCCGGGGGGGTCCATGGCTACACCTTC.

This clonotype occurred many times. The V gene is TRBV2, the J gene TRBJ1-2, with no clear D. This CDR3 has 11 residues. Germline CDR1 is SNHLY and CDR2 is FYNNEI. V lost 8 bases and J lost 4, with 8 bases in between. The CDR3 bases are TGTGCCAGCGGCCGCGTCTATGGCTACACCTTC. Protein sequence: CASGRVYGYTF.

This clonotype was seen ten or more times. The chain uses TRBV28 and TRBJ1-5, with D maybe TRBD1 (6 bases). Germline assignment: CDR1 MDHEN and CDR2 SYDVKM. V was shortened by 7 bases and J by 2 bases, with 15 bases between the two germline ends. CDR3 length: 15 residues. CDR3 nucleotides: TGTGCCAGCAACACGCAGGGGTGGGGCAATCAGCCCCAGCATTTT. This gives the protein CASNTQGWGNQPQHF.